The T cell receptor beta chain described here comes from a study of blood T cell repertoires in COVID-19. Across the study: T cells, B-cell-depleted T cells, or PBMCs provided the cDNA or gDNA that served as material.

With 7 bases removed from V and 0 bases from J, the gap between germline ends came to 13 bases. The CDR3 loop spans 15 amino acids. CDR1 SGHTA and CDR2 FQGTGA come from the germline V gene. This table comes from immunoSEQ multiplex PCR, and its TCRdb copy is limited to in-frame clones, with some not included. The sample lists roughly 120,000 clones, around 79% seen once, with roughly 2.5% in the top ten. This chain uses TRBV7-3 with TRBJ1-3, with a tentative D call TRBD1 (6 bases). The clonotype comes from a man between 45 and 60 years old with acute or convalescent COVID-19. Sequencing was done on a sample of peripheral blood. The CDR3 DNA is TGTGCCAGCAAGGGGACAAAGAACTCTGGAAACACCATATATTTT. It translates to CASKGTKNSGNTIYF.